The TCR beta chain under discussion was sequenced for a study of OX40 agonist ivuxolimab in advanced cancers. About the investigation overall: The costimulatory receptor OX40 (CD134) was targeted by ivuxolimab, a fully human IgG2 agonistic monoclonal antibody. Three dose-escalation patients achieved partial responses, one with hepatocellular carcinoma and two with cutaneous melanoma. A male proportion of roughly 85% and a mean age of 60 years, ranging from roughly 23 to 80, were recorded for the dose-escalation cohort. Intravenous ivuxolimab was administered to patients every 2 weeks at six dose levels: 0.01, 0.1, 0.3, 1.5, 3 and 10 mg/kg. Patients were allowed to have had prior anti-PD-1, anti-PD-L1 or anti-CTLA-4 therapy, and 30% to 40% of the dose-escalation patients had previously received checkpoint inhibitors. The purpose of peripheral TCRbeta sequencing was to test whether ivuxolimab changed TCR sequence diversity and led to clonal T-cell expansion. Among the approximately 50 dose-escalation patients, 19 had hepatocellular carcinoma, roughly 15 melanoma, 9 renal cell carcinoma and 9 head and neck cancer. The paper covers the monotherapy dose-escalation part of the phase I ivuxolimab trial, which included N of about 50 patients.

The CDR3 holds 12 amino acids from the cysteine to the phenylalanine. The only DNA kept is the CDR3, 36 bases in frame from the first base. V is cut by 3 bases and J by 7 bases, and the space between the germline ends is 9 bases. CDR1 SEHNR and CDR2 FQNEAQ were looked up in the germline V gene (reference sequence). Broad study findings and their caveats: In the 0.1-3.0 mg/kg groups, partial responders were among the patients with the lowest normalized peripheral clonal expansion, particularly in CD8+ T cells. At doses of 0.1 to 3.0 mg/kg, clonal expansion of both CD4+ and CD8+ blood T cells was observed from baseline to week 6. Low levels of normalized T-cell clonal expansion were also shown by some nonresponding patients. Which antigens the clonally expanded peripheral T cells were specific for was not determined. After ivuxolimab, more expanded clones were found on average in CD8+ T cells than in CD4+ T cells.

Patients with a history of autoimmune disease or receiving systemic immunosuppression were excluded from the trial. Peripheral blood for TCR sequencing was collected from all dose cohorts at baseline, on cycle 4 day 1, and on cycle 7 day 1. Samples came from an open-label, multicenter, first-in-human phase I dose-escalation trial of ivuxolimab. Adults with locally advanced or metastatic melanoma, renal cell carcinoma, hepatocellular carcinoma or head and neck squamous cell carcinoma were enrolled in the trial. CD4+ and CD8+ T cells were sorted separately from peripheral blood before TCR sequencing. This clone occurred a few times. The clone's antigen remains unknown. The input lacks base qualities; no much larger clone sits a single base away. For sequencing of the TCRbeta CDR3 region, genomic DNA was extracted from the sorted cells. TCRbeta CDR3 regions were sequenced using the immunoSEQ Assay. This is the immuneACCESS table as TCRdb keeps it, with only in-frame sequences that have V and J called. A part of the clones is gone; compared with another copy, unresolved V genes explain less than half, and the rest is unexplained. The sample table contains 40,000 to 55,000 clones; only one count was recorded for 80% to 95% of them. The ten most abundant clones make up approximately 16% of the sample.

The chain is encoded by TRBV7-9 joined to TRBJ1-1, with the D gene call left open. This TCR came from an adult with an advanced solid tumor such as melanoma, head and neck, liver or kidney cancer. The sequenced sample was CD4+ or CD8+ T cells sorted from blood, obtained in a trial of the OX40 agonist ivuxolimab. This receptor carries the CDR3 CASSLIYGEAFF. The DNA reads as follows: TGTGCCAGCAGCTTGATTTACGGTGAAGCTTTCTTT.